This T cell receptor beta chain was captured by sequencing in a study of STAT5B mutations in CD4+ large granular lymphocyte leukemia. General observations from the study: No patients shared main leukemic clonotypes, though about 26% appeared at low frequency elsewhere.

Germline CDR1 is SGHAT and CDR2 is FQDESV (reference sequence). V lost 5 bases and J lost 6, with 22 bases in between. The CDR3 has 16 residues. This was a survey-level run. Repertoires were generated with immunoSEQ multiplex PCR, while TCRdb's copy carries only in-frame clones and drops some. The table records 37,000 or so clones, 70% to 90% of them present only once. As concerns this clone: What it binds is unknown.

This receptor was taken from a human donor in good health. The sample comprised CD4+ T cells from blood buffy coats. J is TRBJ1-1 and V is TRBV11-1, with D possibly TRBD1 on 5 matching bases. Written as DNA, the CDR3 is TGTGCCAGCAGCCCCGCAGGAGCAAGGGGTCGGGCTGAAGCTTTCTTT. It translates to CASSPAGARGRAEAFF.